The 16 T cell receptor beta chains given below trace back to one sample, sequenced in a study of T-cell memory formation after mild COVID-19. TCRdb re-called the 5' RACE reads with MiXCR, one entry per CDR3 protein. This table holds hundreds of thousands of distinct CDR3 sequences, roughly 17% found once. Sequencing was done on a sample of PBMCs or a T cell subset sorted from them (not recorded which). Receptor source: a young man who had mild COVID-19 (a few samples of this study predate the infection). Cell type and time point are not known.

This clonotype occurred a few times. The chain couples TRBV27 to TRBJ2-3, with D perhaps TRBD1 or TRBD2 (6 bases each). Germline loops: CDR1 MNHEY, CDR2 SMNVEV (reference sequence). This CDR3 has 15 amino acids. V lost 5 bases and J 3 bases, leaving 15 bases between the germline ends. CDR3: CASSPPGAGTDTQYF. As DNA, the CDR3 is TGTGCCAGCAGTCCGCCGGGGGCGGGGACAGATACGCAGTATTTT.

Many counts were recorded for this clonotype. CDR3 sequence reads: CASSVNGAGTGANVLTF. CDR3 coding DNA: TGTGCCAGCAGCGTGAACGGCGCGGGCACTGGGGCCAACGTCCTGACTTTC. The chain combines TRBV7-3 with TRBJ2-6; D might be TRBD2 (5 bases). The CDR3 sequence is 17 residues long. With 5 bases removed from V and 2 bases from J, the gap between germline ends came to 16 bases. Germline V gene data show CDR1 as SGHTA and CDR2 as FQGTGA.

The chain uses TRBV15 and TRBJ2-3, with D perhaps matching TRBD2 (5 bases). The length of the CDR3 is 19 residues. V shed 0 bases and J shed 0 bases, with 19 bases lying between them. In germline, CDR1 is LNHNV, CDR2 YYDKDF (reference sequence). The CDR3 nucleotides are TGTGCCACCAGCAGAGAGGTTTTGGAGGACGGGGATAGCACAGATACGCAGTATTTT. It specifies CATSREVLEDGDSTDTQYF.

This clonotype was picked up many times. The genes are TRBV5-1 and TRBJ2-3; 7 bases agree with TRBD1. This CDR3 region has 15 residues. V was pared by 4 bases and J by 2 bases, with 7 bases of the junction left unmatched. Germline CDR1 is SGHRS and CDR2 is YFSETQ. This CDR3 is CASSGSGTVTDTQYF. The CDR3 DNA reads TGCGCCAGCAGCGGATCCGGGACAGTCACAGATACGCAGTATTTT.

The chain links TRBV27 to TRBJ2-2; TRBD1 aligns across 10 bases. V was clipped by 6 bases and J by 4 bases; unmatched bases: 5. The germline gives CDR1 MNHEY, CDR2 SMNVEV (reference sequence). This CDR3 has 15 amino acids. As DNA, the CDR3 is TGTGCCAGCAGGCGGGACAGGGGAGGCACCGGGGAGCTGTTTTTT. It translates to CASRRDRGGTGELFF.

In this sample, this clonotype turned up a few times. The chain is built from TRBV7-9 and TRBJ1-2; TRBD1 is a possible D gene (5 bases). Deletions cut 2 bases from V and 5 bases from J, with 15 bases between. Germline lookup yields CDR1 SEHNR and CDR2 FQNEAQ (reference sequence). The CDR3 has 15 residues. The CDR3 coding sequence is TGTGCCAGCAGCTTACGTGGGACCGACGATTATGGCTACACCTTC. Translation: CASSLRGTDDYGYTF.

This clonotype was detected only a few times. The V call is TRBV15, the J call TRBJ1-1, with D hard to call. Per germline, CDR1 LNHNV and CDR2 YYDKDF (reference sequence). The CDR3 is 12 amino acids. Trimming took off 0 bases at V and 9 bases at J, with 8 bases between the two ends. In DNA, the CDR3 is TGTGCCACCAGCAGAGACTGGGATCAAGCTTTCTTT. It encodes CATSRDWDQAFF.

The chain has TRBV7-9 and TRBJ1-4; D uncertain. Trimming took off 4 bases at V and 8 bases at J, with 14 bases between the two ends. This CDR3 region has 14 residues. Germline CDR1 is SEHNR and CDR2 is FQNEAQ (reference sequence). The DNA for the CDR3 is TGTGCCAGCAGCTCCATCCGACTCGGGGAAAAACTGTTTTTT. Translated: CASSSIRLGEKLFF.

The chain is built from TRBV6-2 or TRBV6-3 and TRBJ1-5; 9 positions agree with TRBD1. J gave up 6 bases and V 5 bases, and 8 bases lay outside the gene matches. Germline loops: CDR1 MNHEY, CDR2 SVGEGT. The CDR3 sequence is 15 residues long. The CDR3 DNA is TGTGCCAGCAGTGAGAGGAGGACAGGGGTTCAGCCCCAGCATTTT. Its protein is CASSERRTGVQPQHF.

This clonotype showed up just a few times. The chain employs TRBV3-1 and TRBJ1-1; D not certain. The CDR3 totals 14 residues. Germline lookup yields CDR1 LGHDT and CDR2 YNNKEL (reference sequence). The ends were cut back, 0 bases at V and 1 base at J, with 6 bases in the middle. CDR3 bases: TGTGCCAGCAGCCAAGATTTGGCGAACACTGAAGCTTTCTTT. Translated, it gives CASSQDLANTEAFF.

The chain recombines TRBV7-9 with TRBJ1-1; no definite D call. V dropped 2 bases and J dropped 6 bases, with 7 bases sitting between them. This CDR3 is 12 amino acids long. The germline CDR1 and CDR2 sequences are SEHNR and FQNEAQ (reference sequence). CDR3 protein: CASSLLVAEAFF. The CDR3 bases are TGTGCCAGCAGCTTACTTGTGGCTGAAGCTTTCTTT.

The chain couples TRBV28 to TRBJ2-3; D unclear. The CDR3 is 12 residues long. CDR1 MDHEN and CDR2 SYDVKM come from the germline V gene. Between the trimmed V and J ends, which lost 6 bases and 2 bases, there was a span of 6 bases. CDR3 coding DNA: TGTGCCAGCAGAGAGCCCACAGATACGCAGTATTTT. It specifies CASREPTDTQYF. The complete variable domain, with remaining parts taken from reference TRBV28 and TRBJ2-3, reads DVKVTQSSRYLVKRTGEKVFLECVQDMDHENMFWYRQDPGLGLRLIYFSYDVKMKEKGDIPEGYSVSREKKERFSLILESASTNQTSMYLCASREPTDTQYFGPGTRLTVL.

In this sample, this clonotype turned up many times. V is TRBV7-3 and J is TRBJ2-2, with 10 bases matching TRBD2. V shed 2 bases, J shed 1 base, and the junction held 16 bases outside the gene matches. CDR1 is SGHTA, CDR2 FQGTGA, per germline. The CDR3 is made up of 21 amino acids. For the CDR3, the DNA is TGTGCCAGCAGCTTATCCGCCGCTAGCGGGGGACCGACCCTGAACACCGGGGAGCTGTTTTTT. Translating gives CASSLSAASGGPTLNTGELFF.

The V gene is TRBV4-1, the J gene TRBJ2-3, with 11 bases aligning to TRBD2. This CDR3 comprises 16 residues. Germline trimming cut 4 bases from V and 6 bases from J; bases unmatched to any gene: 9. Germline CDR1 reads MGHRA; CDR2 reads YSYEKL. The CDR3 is CASSPTSGGRGDTQYF. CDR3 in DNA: TGCGCCAGCAGCCCCACTAGCGGGGGAAGGGGGGATACGCAGTATTTT.

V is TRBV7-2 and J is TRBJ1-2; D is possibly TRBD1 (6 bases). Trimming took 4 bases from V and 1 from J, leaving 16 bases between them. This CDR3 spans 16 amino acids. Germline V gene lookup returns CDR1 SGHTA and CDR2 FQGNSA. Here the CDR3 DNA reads TGTGCCAGCAGCTCCGCGGCGGGCAGGGGTAACTATGGCTACACCTTC. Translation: CASSSAAGRGNYGYTF.

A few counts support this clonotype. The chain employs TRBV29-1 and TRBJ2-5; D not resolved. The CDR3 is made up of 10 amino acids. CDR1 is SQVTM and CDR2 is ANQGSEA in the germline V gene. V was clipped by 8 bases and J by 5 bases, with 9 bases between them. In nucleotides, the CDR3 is TGCAGCTCTGTGGCGGAGACCCAGTACTTC. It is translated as CSSVAETQYF.